One sample yielded the 8 T cell receptor beta chains listed below, sequenced in a study of blood T cell repertoires in COVID-19. Here immunoSEQ multiplex PCR was the method, and the copy in TCRdb shows in-frame clones only, minus some. The table includes some 170,000 clones, about 87% detected once. The sample consisted of peripheral blood. The receptor source for this set is a woman in her forties or fifties with acute or convalescent COVID-19.

The chain links TRBV5-1 to TRBJ2-6; weak D call: TRBD2 (5 bases). CDR1 and CDR2 (germline): SGHRS, YFSETQ. The V end lost 4 bases, the J end lost 4 bases, and 12 bases lay between the germline ends. The CDR3 is 15 amino acids. CDR3 sequence (DNA): TGCGCCAGCAGCCGGGCGGGCTCGGGGGCCAACGTCCTGACTTTC. Translated, it gives CASSRAGSGANVLTF.

The V gene is TRBV4-3, the J gene TRBJ1-2; possible D gene TRBD1, 6 bases. The V end lost 2 bases, the J end lost 3 bases, and 10 bases lay between the germline ends. Germline-derived CDR1 and CDR2 are LGHNA and YSLEER. The CDR3 consists of 14 residues. The CDR3 reads CASSQTGSYYGYTF. The CDR3 nucleotides read TGCGCCAGCAGCCAAACAGGGAGTTACTATGGCTACACCTTC.

The rearrangement uses TRBV5-1 and TRBJ2-1, with 7 bases fitting TRBD1. Germline V gene lookup returns CDR1 SGHRS and CDR2 YFSETQ. This CDR3 region has 14 residues. The ends lost 0 bases at V and 8 bases at J; junction bases unmatched: 5. CDR3 DNA sequence: TGCGCCAGCAGCTTGGCAGGGGGTTCGCATGAGCAGTTCTTC. Translating it yields CASSLAGGSHEQFF. The full variable domain, with the rest looked up from reference TRBV5-1 and TRBJ2-1, is KAGVTQTPRYLIKTRGQQVTLSCSPISGHRSVSWYQQTPGQGLQFLFEYFSETQRNKGNFPGRFSGRQFSNSRSEMNVSTLELGDSALYLCASSLAGGSHEQFFGPGTRLTVL.

The chain links TRBV6-2 or TRBV6-3 to TRBJ1-1; D is perhaps TRBD1 (5 bases). CDR1 MNHEY and CDR2 SVGEGT come from the germline V gene. The CDR3 totals 15 residues. The V end was cut by 6 bases, the J end by 2 bases, with 16 bases between. CDR3 bases: TGTGCCAGCAGCGTCGGACGGTGGGGCAACACTGAAGCTTTCTTT. This gives the protein CASSVGRWGNTEAFF.

In this sample, this clone turned up many times. The chain links TRBV5-4 to TRBJ1-1; D ambiguous. The CDR3 extends over 15 amino acids. Trimming removed 2 bases from V and 3 bases from J, with 14 bases in between. Germline V gives CDR1 SGHNT, CDR2 YYREEE (reference sequence). This chain's CDR3 is CASSFDQAGHTEAFF. The CDR3 coding sequence is TGTGCCAGCAGCTTCGATCAGGCAGGTCACACTGAAGCTTTCTTT.

Only one count was recorded for this clone. The rearrangement links TRBV11-2 to TRBJ1-1; tentatively, D is TRBD1 (6 bases). Germline lookup yields CDR1 SGHAT and CDR2 FQNNGV. The CDR3 contains 13 residues. V shed 4 bases and J shed 6 bases, with 12 bases lying between them. The CDR3 protein is CASSSYRTAEAFF. The CDR3, as DNA: TGTGCCAGCAGCTCCTACCGGACAGCTGAAGCTTTCTTT.

This clone was counted once. The chain has TRBV5-1 and TRBJ1-4; 7 bases line up with TRBD1. The length of the CDR3 is 15 residues. The V and J ends lost 3 bases and 5 bases, in that order; junction bases with no gene match: 7. Germline assignment: CDR1 SGHRS and CDR2 YFSETQ. CDR3 sequence (DNA): TGCGCCAGCAGCTCAGGGACAGTGGAAAATGAAAAACTGTTTTTT. It translates to CASSSGTVENEKLFF.

This clone has just a few counts. The chain combines TRBV7-9 with TRBJ2-7, with D perhaps matching TRBD1 (6 bases). CDR3 length: 15 amino acids. V shed 2 bases and J shed 3 bases, with 14 bases lying between them. CDR1 and CDR2 (germline): SEHNR, FQNEAQ (reference sequence). CDR3 DNA: TGTGCCAGCAGCTTAAGAAGGGGGACCAACTACGAGCAGTACTTC. Translated: CASSLRRGTNYEQYF.